This is a list of T cell receptor beta chains from one sample in a study of blood T cells in healthy people across ages. TCRdb analysed the 5' RACE reads with MiXCR anew, one entry per CDR3 protein. Of over a million distinct CDR3 sequences in the sample, under 30% were seen once. The same sample was also used in a study of T cells of mothers and their children.

The sequenced material came from blood. The origin of the receptors is a girl between 2 and 10 years old in good health. CDR3s include the opening cysteine and the closing phenylalanine or tryptophan. The D gene is left open where the match is weak. Rows may omit the clone size; those that give it use once, few, many or a size class.

J gene | V gene | D gene | clone size | CDR3 DNA | CDR3 protein
TRBJ1-2 | TRBV29-1 | . | . | TGCAGCGTTTTGGGCCGCGGGCGAGCTAACTATGGCTACACCTTC | CSVLGRGRANYGYTF
TRBJ1-4 | TRBV11-1 | TRBD1 | . | TGTGCCAGCAGCCCTAGGAGGGGGCCAAGAGGGAACGGTGAAAAACTGTCTTTT | CASSPRRGPRGNGEKLSF
TRBJ2-1 | TRBV7-2 | . | . | TGTGCCAGCAGAAGGGACAATTCTGAGCAGTTCTTC | CASRRDNSEQFF
TRBJ2-1 | TRBV29-1 | . | . | TGCAGCGTGGACCTTTCTTTAGAGGCGAACAATGAGCAGTTCTTC | CSVDLSLEANNEQFF
TRBJ2-3 | TRBV28 | . | few | TGTGCCAGCAGTTTAACTGAAATTAGGGGGATTAGCACAGATACGCAGTATTTT | CASSLTEIRGISTDTQYF
TRBJ1-1 | TRBV4-1 | . | few | TGCGCCAGCAGCCAAGATCAGTCGAGCGCTGAAGCTTTCTTT | CASSQDQSSAEAFF
TRBJ2-5 | TRBV12-3/TRBV12-4 | . | . | TGTGCCAGCAGTGACCCGGAGCTGGGGCAAGAGACCCAGTACTTC | CASSDPELGQETQYF
TRBJ2-7 | TRBV27 | . | . | TGTGCCAGCAGCCCAATGGGCAGCGACTCCTACGAGCAGTACTTC | CASSPMGSDSYEQYF
TRBJ2-1 | TRBV29-1 | TRBD2 | few | TGCAGCATCGGACTAGCGTGGAATGAGCAGTTCTTC | CSIGLAWNEQFF
TRBJ2-2 | TRBV20-1 | TRBD2 | . | TGCAGTGCTAGAAGGCGGGAGGGCCTCGGGACCGGGGAGCTGTTTTTT | CSARRREGLGTGELFF
TRBJ2-1 | TRBV7-8 | TRBD2 | . | TGTGCCAGCAGCCGACCAGTTAGCGGGCACAATGAGCAGTTCTTC | CASSRPVSGHNEQFF
TRBJ2-5 | TRBV7-2 | TRBD2 | . | TGTGCCAACCGACTAGCGGGTCAAGAGACCCAGTACTTC | CANRLAGQETQYF
TRBJ1-2 | TRBV25-1 | . | . | TGTGCCAGCAGTGAATTAGGGCCAGTGGGTGGCTACACCTTC | CASSELGPVGGYTF
TRBJ2-1 | TRBV2 | . | . | TGTGCCAGCAGAGTACCCAGGGATGTCTATGAGCAGTTCTTC | CASRVPRDVYEQFF
TRBJ2-7 | TRBV20-1 | . | many | TGCAGTGCTAGAGGGTCCCAGAGCTCCTACGAGCAGTACTTC | CSARGSQSSYEQYF
TRBJ2-6 | TRBV6-1 | TRBD1 | . | TGTGCCAGCATGGGACAGGGGGCGATAAGGGCCAACGTCCTGACTTTC | CASMGQGAIRANVLTF
TRBJ2-1 | TRBV12-3/TRBV12-4 | TRBD1 | few | TGTGCCAGCGGAGCAGGGGGCGAAGGCAATGAGCAGTTCTTC | CASGAGGEGNEQFF
TRBJ2-7 | TRBV20-1 | . | . | TGCAGTGCTAGACTCCAGACGGGGGTTGACGAGCAGTACTTC | CSARLQTGVDEQYF
TRBJ1-1 | TRBV3-1 | . | . | TGTGCCAGCAGCCAAAGAATAGGGGCAGGGACTGAAGCTTTCTTT | CASSQRIGAGTEAFF
TRBJ2-1 | TRBV20-1 | TRBD2 | . | TGCAGTGCTGACGCCGGGACTAGCAGCGAGCAGTTCTTC | CSADAGTSSEQFF
TRBJ2-6 | TRBV12-3/TRBV12-4 | . | . | TGTGCCAGCAGTTATAAAGGGTACCCCAACGTCCTGACTTTC | CASSYKGYPNVLTF
TRBJ1-1 | TRBV18 | . | few | TGTGCCAGCTCAGACCCCAACTACACTGAAGCTTTCTTT | CASSDPNYTEAFF
TRBJ2-5 | TRBV18 | . | few | TGTGCCAGCTCACCAATGCAGGGCCCTCAAGAGACCCAGTACTTC | CASSPMQGPQETQYF
TRBJ2-5 | TRBV4-1 | TRBD2 | . | TGCGCCAGCAGCCAAGCCCCCTTGGGGCTAGCGGGAGAGGAGACCCAGTACTTC | CASSQAPLGLAGEETQYF
TRBJ2-2 | TRBV7-2 | TRBD2 | . | TGTGCCAGCAGCTTAGCAGCGGGAGCGAACACCGGGGAGCTGTTTTTT | CASSLAAGANTGELFF
TRBJ2-1 | TRBV7-9 | TRBD2 | . | TGTGCCAGCAGCGAACTAGCGGGAGTTCCTGAGCAGTTCTTC | CASSELAGVPEQFF
TRBJ2-7 | TRBV9 | . | few | TGTGCCAGCAGCCCAAGGGGGGACACTTACGAGCAGTACTTC | CASSPRGDTYEQYF
TRBJ1-5 | TRBV19 | . | . | TGTGCCAGTAGTATAGAAAGCAATCAGCCCCAGCATTTT | CASSIESNQPQHF
TRBJ2-5 | TRBV3-1 | . | . | TGTGCCAGCAGCCAATCAACAGACCCCCCTAGCCCTGGGGCCGGGGAGACCCAGTACTTC | CASSQSTDPPSPGAGETQYF
TRBJ2-5 | TRBV10-3 | . | few | TGTGCCATGAGGTCGGCGGGGCAACAAGAGACCCAGTACTTC | CAMRSAGQQETQYF
TRBJ2-3 | TRBV28 | . | . | TGTGCCAGCAGTTTATCAGTCCCAACGAATACGCAGTATTTT | CASSLSVPTNTQYF
TRBJ1-1 | TRBV19 | . | . | TGTGCCAGTAGTATTATAGACTCAATTGAAGCTTTCTTT | CASSIIDSIEAFF
TRBJ2-1 | TRBV19 | . | few | TGTGCCAGTAGTATAGAACATACCCTCAATGAGCAGTTCTTC | CASSIEHTLNEQFF